This TCR beta chain comes out of a study of CD8 T cells in Susac syndrome (dated 2019 in TCRdb). Study-level background: The study used repertoire sequencing to test whether antigen drove CD8+ T cell activation and differentiation in Susac syndrome. The clonality of the CD8+ T cell repertoire was compared across approximately 12 healthy donors, some 14 Susac syndrome patients and under 19 multiple sclerosis patients.

Peripheral blood CD8+ and CD4+ T cells from healthy donors, Susac syndrome patients and multiple sclerosis patients were profiled by high-throughput TCR beta sequencing. Treatment-naive patients with stable or active relapsing-remitting disease fulfilling revised McDonald criteria were used as multiple sclerosis controls. Bulk CD8+ and CD4+ T cells were purified by magnetic negative isolation, whereas CD8+ TEMRA cells were enriched by FACS. Blood was collected in EDTA tubes and processed within 24 hours, with PBMCs isolated through density gradient centrifugation. PBMCs intended for TCR sequencing were cryopreserved in liquid nitrogen and were subsequently thawed in a 37 degrees C water bath. The sorted or isolated CD4+, CD8+ and CD8+ TEMRA cells reached a purity of at least 90%. Concerning this clonotype: Its antigen is still unknown. No much larger clonotype is one base removed from it; base qualities were not supplied.

What the authors observed across the whole study: The number of individuals in the TCR sequencing and HLA analysis was recognized as being relatively small.

RNA was extracted with the RNeasy kit and roughly 0.5 to 1 ug was reverse transcribed using random hexamers. TCR beta CDR3 regions were amplified with the immunoSEQ multiplex PCR assay covering 54 Vbeta and 13 Jbeta segments. To correct PCR amplification bias, a synthetic template baseline was used for both primer optimization and computational correction. Per the original workflow: Reads were annotated to V, D and J genes according to IMGT and were analyzed with immunoSEQ Analyzer, with only productive sequences retained. Clonality was calculated as one minus the Shannon entropy normalized by log2 of the number of productive unique sequences. Public and private clones were assessed among the 100 most prevalent clones of each patient and control. A clone was defined as Susac-specific if it was absent from the healthy and MS cohorts, from more than 850 published viral clones and from other ImmuneACCESS disease sequences. The public reads were run again by TCRdb, first through fastp at Q25 and then through MiXCR, and only productive beta chains were kept. Rows with a matching CDR3 protein are joined into one entry that keeps the most common DNA and genes. The V and J calls come from TCRdb's annotation, not from the publication. The sample includes around 190,000 distinct CDR3 sequences, with 85% to 95% observed a single time. The ten largest clonotypes hold about 0.16% of the sample.

Trimming takes 4 bases from V and 1 base from J, and the germline ends sit 18 bases apart. The CDR3 has 16 amino acids, counting the end cysteine and phenylalanine. Only CDR3 DNA remains: 48 bases, in frame from the first base. The germline V gene sets CDR1 to SQVTM and CDR2 to ANQGSEA. What was sequenced was CD8+ T cells from PBMCs. This sequence originates from a human donor with multiple sclerosis. This chain is built from TRBV29-1 and TRBJ2-3; there is no confident call for the D gene. The CDR3 protein: CSVGFPRALGTDTQYF. The bases read TGCAGCGTTGGATTCCCTAGGGCACTGGGCACAGATACGCAGTATTTT.